Listed below are T cell receptor beta chains from one sample, sequenced in a study of T cells in Graves' hyperthyroidism and ophthalmopathy. Each CDR3 protein is one row after TCRdb ran MiXCR on the multiplex PCR reads. This table has 550,000 to 800,000 distinct CDR3 sequences, roughly a sixth appearing once. Sequences were obtained from blood. These receptors were collected from a man over 45 with Graves' hyperthyroidism. The CDR3 runs from the conserved cysteine through the conserved F or W. The D gene is left open where the match is weak. Some rows mark clone size as missing; the rest say once, few, many or name a class of expanded clone.

CDR3aa,CDR3nt,j_gene,v_gene,abundance,d_gene
CATSRGDRGETQYF,TGTGCCACCAGCAGGGGGGACAGGGGGGAGACCCAGTACTTC,TRBJ2-5,TRBV15,many,TRBD1
CASRTGVGNEQFF,TGTGCCAGCAGGACAGGGGTTGGCAATGAGCAGTTCTTC,TRBJ2-1,TRBV27,many,TRBD1
CASSEGQATNEKLFF,TGCGCCAGCAGTGAAGGGCAAGCAACTAATGAAAAACTGTTTTTT,TRBJ1-4,TRBV10-2,many,.
CASSDPGYTEAFF,TGCGCCAGCAGTGATCCAGGGTACACTGAAGCTTTCTTT,TRBJ1-1,TRBV10-1,.,.
CAGEGRLNEQFF,TGTGCCGGGGAGGGGAGGCTCAATGAGCAGTTCTTC,TRBJ2-1,TRBV7-9,.,TRBD2
CASSVGNQQETQYF,TGTGCCAGCAGCGTAGGCAACCAGCAAGAGACCCAGTACTTC,TRBJ2-5,TRBV9,few,.
CASSPGTGGNEQFF,TGTGCCAGCTCACCCGGGACAGGGGGCAATGAGCAGTTCTTC,TRBJ2-1,TRBV18,many,TRBD1
CASRGGQGTTQYF,TGTGCCAGCAGGGGGGGACAGGGGACTACGCAGTACTTC,TRBJ2-7,TRBV25-1,.,TRBD1
CASSDQTGAFTDTQYF,TGTGCCAGCAGCGACCAGACGGGGGCCTTCACAGATACGCAGTATTTT,TRBJ2-3,TRBV7-9,.,.
CASSPRTETEAFF,TGTGCCAGCAGCCCCCGAACGGAAACTGAAGCTTTCTTT,TRBJ1-1,TRBV7-2,.,.
CAGTGKVNTEAFF,TGTGCCGGCACAGGGAAGGTAAACACTGAAGCTTTCTTT,TRBJ1-1,TRBV7-9,.,.
CASSLNERHEQYF,TGTGCCAGCAGTCTCAATGAGCGTCACGAGCAGTACTTC,TRBJ2-7,TRBV28,many,.